This T cell receptor (beta chain) comes out of a study of blood T cell repertoires in COVID-19. Study-level background: Acute and convalescent COVID-19 samples came from the United States, Italy and Spain. In each case, the material was cDNA or gDNA derived from T cells, B-cell-depleted T cells, or PBMCs.

The CDR3 covers 12 residues. Trimming pared 1 base from V and 3 bases from J, leaving 4 bases between. Germline V gene data show CDR1 as SEHNR and CDR2 as FQNEAQ (reference sequence). As handled by the study authors: Amplifying reference gene primers gave estimates of nucleated cell counts. Libraries were prepared by immunoSEQ multiplex PCR; TCRdb keeps only in-frame clonotypes and omits some of them. From that table come the V and J calls and clone size; the DNA was used to work out D and trimming. The sample lists around 300,000 clones; over 75% were seen once. Sequenced material: peripheral blood. The receptor was isolated from a woman in her fifties or sixties with active or convalescent COVID-19. This chain uses TRBV7-9 with TRBJ2-7; no firm D call. The CDR3 loop reads CASSLDYYEQYF. The CDR3 nucleotides read TGTGCCAGCAGCTTAGACTACTACGAGCAGTACTTC.